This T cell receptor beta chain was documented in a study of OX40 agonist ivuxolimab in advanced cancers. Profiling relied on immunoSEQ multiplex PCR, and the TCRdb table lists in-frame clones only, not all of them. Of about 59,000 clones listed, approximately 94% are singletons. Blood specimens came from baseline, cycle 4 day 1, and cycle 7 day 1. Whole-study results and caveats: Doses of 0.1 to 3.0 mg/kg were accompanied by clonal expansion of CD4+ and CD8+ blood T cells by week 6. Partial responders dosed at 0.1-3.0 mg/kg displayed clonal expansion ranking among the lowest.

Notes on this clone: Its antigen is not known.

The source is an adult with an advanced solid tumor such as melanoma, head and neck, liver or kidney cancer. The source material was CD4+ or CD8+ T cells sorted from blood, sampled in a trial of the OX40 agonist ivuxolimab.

For the CDR3, the DNA is TGTGCCAGCAGCCAAAGCGGACTAGCCCAGAACACCGGGGAGCTGTTTTTT. Translated, it gives CASSQSGLAQNTGELFF. The chain is built from TRBV14 and TRBJ2-2; 8 positions agree with TRBD2. The CDR3 length is 17 residues. After removal of 2 bases from V and 1 base from J, the junction contained 6 bases not matched to a gene. The germline CDR1 and CDR2 sequences are SGHDN and FVKESK.